Each of the 10 T cell receptor beta chains below was sequenced from the same sample in a study of blood T cell repertoires in COVID-19 (TCRdb year 2020). Library construction relied on the immunoSEQ multiplex PCR assay. TCRdb re-hosts the immuneACCESS table, in-frame sequences only. Its copies lack some clones; in the studies checked, an unresolved V gene accounts for under half of them, and the cause for the rest is not known. For this sample there are 200,000 to 250,000 clones; roughly 90% appear just once. The leading ten clones occupy 1.9% of the sample. The sequencing input was peripheral blood. The origin of the receptors is a man in his forties or fifties with active or convalescent COVID-19.

In its sample, this clone was seen many times. The rearrangement links TRBV18 to TRBJ2-7; a possible D gene is TRBD2 (6 bases). Between the trimmed V and J ends, which lost 4 bases and 6 bases, there was a span of 13 bases. The CDR3 spans 13 residues. Germline V gives CDR1 KGHSH, CDR2 LQKENI. The CDR3 DNA sequence: TGTGCCAGCTCACTCGGGGGTGCCGGCGAGCAGTACTTC. The encoded protein is CASSLGGAGEQYF.

This clone was found a few times. V gene TRBV24-1 combines with J gene TRBJ2-7; 10 bases are shared with TRBD1. CDR3 size: 19 residues. V lost 5 bases to trimming and J lost 3 bases; unmatched junction nucleotides: 18. The germline CDR1 and CDR2 sequences are KGHDR and SFDVKD. The CDR3 DNA reads as TGTGCCACCAGTGGCGGGACAGGGGCCCAAGCTCCCGGATTCTACGAGCAGTACTTC. This encodes CATSGGTGAQAPGFYEQYF.

The V and J genes are TRBV19 and TRBJ1-6; tentative D call: TRBD1 (5 bases). Germline V lookup: CDR1 LNHDA, CDR2 SQIVND (reference sequence). The CDR3 has 13 residues. The V gene lost 5 bases and the J gene lost 8 bases, with 10 bases spanning the gap. CDR3: CASSEDIDSPLHF. CDR3 coding DNA: TGTGCCAGTAGTGAGGACATCGATTCACCCCTCCACTTT.

CDR3 amino acids: CASSTLQGSTGELFF. DNA for the CDR3: TGTGCCAGCAGTACACTCCAGGGGAGCACCGGGGAGCTGTTTTTT. J is TRBJ2-2 and V is TRBV27; weak D call: TRBD1 (6 bases). The V end lost 5 bases, the J end lost 4 bases, and 14 bases lay between the germline ends. This CDR3 is built from 15 residues. The germline gives CDR1 MNHEY, CDR2 SMNVEV (reference sequence).

This clone has a handful of counts. The rearrangement uses TRBV7-2 and TRBJ2-1, with TRBD2 matching over 9 bases. Germline CDR1 reads SGHTA; CDR2 reads FQGNSA. Trimming removed 2 bases from V and 8 bases from J; junction bases left unmatched: 7. This CDR3 region has 15 residues. The chain's CDR3 is CASSLTLAGYDEQFF. Here the CDR3 DNA reads TGTGCCAGCAGCTTAACGCTAGCGGGGTACGATGAGCAGTTCTTC.

This clone has only one observation. The chain uses TRBV3-1 (or the pseudogene TRBV3-2) and TRBJ2-3; TRBD1 matches 9 bases. V gave up 7 bases and J gave up 0 bases; unmatched junction bases: 8. The CDR3 runs to 16 residues. Germline V gives CDR1 LGHDT, CDR2 YNNKEL (reference sequence). The CDR3 DNA reads as TGTGCCAGCAACGACAGGGGGGTCGTTAGCACAGATACGCAGTATTTT. It specifies CASNDRGVVSTDTQYF.

V usage is TRBV12-3 or TRBV12-4 and J usage is TRBJ2-2, with D perhaps TRBD2 (5 bases). CDR3 length: 13 amino acids. V lost 6 bases and J lost 3, with 8 bases in between. The CDR3 reads CASSGNHTGELFF. CDR3 nucleotide sequence: TGTGCCAGCAGCGGGAATCACACCGGGGAGCTGTTTTTT.

The CDR3 reads CASSTSGQVNGYTF. The CDR3 nucleotides are TGTGCCAGCAGTACCTCCGGACAGGTTAACGGCTACACCTTC. The chain couples TRBV28 to TRBJ1-2, with 7 bases identical to TRBD1. The CDR3 spans 14 residues. Per the germline V gene, CDR1 is MDHEN and CDR2 is SYDVKM. The V gene end was trimmed by 5 bases and the J gene end by 8 bases; junction bases not matched to a gene: 11.

This chain joins TRBV3-1 (or the pseudogene TRBV3-2) and TRBJ1-1; D might be TRBD1 (5 bases). V lost 6 bases to trimming and J lost 6 bases, with 8 bases between them. Germline CDR1 is LGHDT and CDR2 is YNNKEL (reference sequence). The CDR3 loop spans 11 amino acids. The DNA for the CDR3 is TGTGCCAGCAGGGGGGGGGCTGAAGCTTTCTTT. Encoded protein: CASRGGAEAFF.

The V call is TRBV6-5, the J call TRBJ1-3, with D unclear. V shed 2 bases and J shed 4 bases, with 12 bases lying between them. The CDR3 runs 15 residues. CDR1 and CDR2 from the germline V gene are MNHEY and SVGAGI. CDR3 sequence reads: CASSYEQPGGNTIYF. The CDR3 coding sequence is TGTGCCAGCAGTTACGAACAACCGGGAGGAAACACCATATATTTT.